This T cell receptor beta chain was recovered during a study of cytomegalovirus exposure and HLA in healthy donors. The PCR made use of 60 Vbeta and 13 Jbeta primers. TCRdb's table, derived via immunoSEQ multiplex PCR, lists solely in-frame clones and lacks some. The table records roughly 82,000 clones, 72% of them present only once. The V gene's germline CDR1 is SQVTM and CDR2 ANQGSEA. The CDR3 runs 14 residues. The junction had 7 bases not matched to a gene; V was cut back by 1 base and J by 8 bases. J is TRBJ1-2 and V is TRBV29-1, with 10 bases that match TRBD1. Source material: PBMCs. The clonotype comes from a woman in her forties in good health and CMV-seropositive. The CDR3 loop is CSVEVDRGLSGYTF. DNA of the CDR3: TGCAGCGTTGAAGTAGACAGGGGGCTTTCGGGCTACACCTTC.